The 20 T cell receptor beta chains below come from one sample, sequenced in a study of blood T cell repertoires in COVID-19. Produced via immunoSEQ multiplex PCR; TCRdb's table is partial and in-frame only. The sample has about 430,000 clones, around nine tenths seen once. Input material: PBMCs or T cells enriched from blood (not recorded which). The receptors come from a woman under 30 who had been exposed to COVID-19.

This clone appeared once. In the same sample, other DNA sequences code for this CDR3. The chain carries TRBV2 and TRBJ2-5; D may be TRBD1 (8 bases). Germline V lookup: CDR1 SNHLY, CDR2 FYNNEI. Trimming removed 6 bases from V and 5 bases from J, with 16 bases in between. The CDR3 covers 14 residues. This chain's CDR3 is CASRGTGGGETQYF. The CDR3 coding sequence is TGTGCCAGCAGGGGAACAGGGGGAGGGGAGACCCAGTACTTC.

The CDR3 nucleotides read TGTGCCAGCAGATCTCAGGGGGCGAACGGGGAGCTGTTTTTT. This sequence encodes CASRSQGANGELFF. This sequence joins TRBV28 and TRBJ2-2; 8 bases are shared with TRBD1. The V and J ends lost 6 bases and 7 bases, in that order; junction bases with no gene match: 7. The CDR3 consists of 14 residues. Germline V lookup: CDR1 MDHEN, CDR2 SYDVKM.

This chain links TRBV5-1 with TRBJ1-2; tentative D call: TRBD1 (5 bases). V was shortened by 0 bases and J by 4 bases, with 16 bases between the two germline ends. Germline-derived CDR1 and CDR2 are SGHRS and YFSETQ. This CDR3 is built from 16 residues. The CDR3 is CASSLGFQGGGYGYTF. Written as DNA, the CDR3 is TGCGCCAGCAGCTTGGGTTTCCAGGGCGGGGGCTATGGCTACACCTTC.

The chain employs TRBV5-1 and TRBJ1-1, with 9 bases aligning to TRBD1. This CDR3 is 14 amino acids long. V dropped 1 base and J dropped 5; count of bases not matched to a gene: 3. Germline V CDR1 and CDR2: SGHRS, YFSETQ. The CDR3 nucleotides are TGCGCCAGCAGCTTGATACAGGGGGCTACTGAAGCTTTCTTT. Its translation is CASSLIQGATEAFF. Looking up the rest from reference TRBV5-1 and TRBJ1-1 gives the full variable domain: KAGVTQTPRYLIKTRGQQVTLSCSPISGHRSVSWYQQTPGQGLQFLFEYFSETQRNKGNFPGRFSGRQFSNSRSEMNVSTLELGDSALYLCASSLIQGATEAFFGQGTRLTVV.

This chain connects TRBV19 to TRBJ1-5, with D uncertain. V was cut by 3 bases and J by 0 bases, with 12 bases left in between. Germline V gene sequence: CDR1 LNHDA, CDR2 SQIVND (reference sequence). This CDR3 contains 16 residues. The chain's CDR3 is CASSMNPQSSNQPQHF. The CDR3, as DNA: TGTGCCAGTAGTATGAATCCACAGAGTAGCAATCAGCCCCAGCATTTT.

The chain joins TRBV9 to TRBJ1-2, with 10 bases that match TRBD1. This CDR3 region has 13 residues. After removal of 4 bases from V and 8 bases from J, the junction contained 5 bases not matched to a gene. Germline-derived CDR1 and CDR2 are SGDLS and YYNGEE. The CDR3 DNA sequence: TGTGCCAGCAGCCCGGGGACAGGGGACGGCTACACCTTC. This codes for CASSPGTGDGYTF.

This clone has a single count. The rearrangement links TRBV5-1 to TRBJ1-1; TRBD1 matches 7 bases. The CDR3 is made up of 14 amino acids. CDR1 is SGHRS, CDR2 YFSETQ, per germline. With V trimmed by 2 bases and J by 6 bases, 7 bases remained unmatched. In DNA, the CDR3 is TGCGCCAGCAGCTTTGTAGGGGGCCATCCTGAAGCTTTCTTT. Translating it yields CASSFVGGHPEAFF.

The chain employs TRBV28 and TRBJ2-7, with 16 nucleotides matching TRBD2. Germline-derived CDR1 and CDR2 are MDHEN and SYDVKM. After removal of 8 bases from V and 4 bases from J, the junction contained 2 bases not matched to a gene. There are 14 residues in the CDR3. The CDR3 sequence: CASLGLAGGYEQYF. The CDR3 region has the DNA TGTGCCAGCCTGGGACTAGCGGGAGGGTACGAGCAGTACTTC.

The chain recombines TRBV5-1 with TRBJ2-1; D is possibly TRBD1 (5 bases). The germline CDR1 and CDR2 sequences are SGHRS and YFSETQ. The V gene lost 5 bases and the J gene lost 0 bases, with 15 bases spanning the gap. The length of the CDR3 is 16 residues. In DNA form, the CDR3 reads TGCGCCAGCAGATTCTACAGGCAATCCTCCTACAATGAGCAGTTCTTC. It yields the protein CASRFYRQSSYNEQFF.

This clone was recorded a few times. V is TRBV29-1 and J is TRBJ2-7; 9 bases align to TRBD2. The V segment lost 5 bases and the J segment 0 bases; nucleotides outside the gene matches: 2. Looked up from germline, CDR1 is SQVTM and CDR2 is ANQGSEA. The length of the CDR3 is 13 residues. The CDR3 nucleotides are TGCAGCGTTTTAGCGGGAGACTCCTACGAGCAGTACTTC. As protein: CSVLAGDSYEQYF.

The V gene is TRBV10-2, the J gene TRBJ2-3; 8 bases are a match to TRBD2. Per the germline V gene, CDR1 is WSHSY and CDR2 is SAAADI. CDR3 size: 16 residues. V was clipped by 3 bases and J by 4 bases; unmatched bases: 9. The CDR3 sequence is CASSDWEAGAPDTQYF. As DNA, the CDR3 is TGCGCCAGCAGTGATTGGGAAGCGGGAGCCCCAGATACGCAGTATTTT.

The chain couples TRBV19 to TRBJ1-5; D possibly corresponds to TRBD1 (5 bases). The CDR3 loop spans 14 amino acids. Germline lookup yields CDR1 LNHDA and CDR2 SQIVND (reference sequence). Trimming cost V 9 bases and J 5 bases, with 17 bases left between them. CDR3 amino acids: CASVGEGRHQPQHF. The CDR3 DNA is TGTGCCAGCGTCGGGGAGGGGCGACATCAGCCCCAGCATTTT.

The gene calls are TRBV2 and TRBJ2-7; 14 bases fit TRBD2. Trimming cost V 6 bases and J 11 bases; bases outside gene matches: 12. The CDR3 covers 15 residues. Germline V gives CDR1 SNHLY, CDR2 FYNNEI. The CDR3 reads CASSLTGTSGSLKYF. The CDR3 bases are TGTGCCAGCAGCTTAACCGGGACTAGCGGGAGCTTGAAGTACTTC. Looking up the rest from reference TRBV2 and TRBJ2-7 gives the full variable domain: EPEVTQTPSHQVTQMGQEVILRCVPISNHLYFYWYRQILGQKVEFLVSFYNNEISEKSEIFDDQFSVERPDGSNFTLKIRSTKLEDSAMYFCASSLTGTSGSLKYFGPGTRLTVT.

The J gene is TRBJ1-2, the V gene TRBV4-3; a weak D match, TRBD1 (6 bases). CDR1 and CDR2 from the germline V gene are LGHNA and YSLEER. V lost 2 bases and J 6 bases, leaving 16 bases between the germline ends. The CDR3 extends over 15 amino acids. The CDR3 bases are TGCGCCAGCAGCCAATTGCCAGGGGCTTTCGATGGCTACACCTTC. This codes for CASSQLPGAFDGYTF.

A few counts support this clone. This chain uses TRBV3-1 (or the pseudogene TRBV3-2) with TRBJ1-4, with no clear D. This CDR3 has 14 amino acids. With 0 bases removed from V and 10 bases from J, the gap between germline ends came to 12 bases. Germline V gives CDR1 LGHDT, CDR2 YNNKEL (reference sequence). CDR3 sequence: CASSQDSMAAKLFF. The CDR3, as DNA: TGTGCCAGCAGCCAAGATAGCATGGCGGCAAAACTGTTTTTT.

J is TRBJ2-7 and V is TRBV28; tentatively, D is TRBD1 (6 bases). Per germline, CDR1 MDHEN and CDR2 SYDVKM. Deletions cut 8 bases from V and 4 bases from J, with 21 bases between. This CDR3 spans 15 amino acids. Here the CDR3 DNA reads TGTGCCAGCCGTTCGTCAGGGGCAACCTTTTACGAGCAGTACTTC. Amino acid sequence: CASRSSGATFYEQYF.

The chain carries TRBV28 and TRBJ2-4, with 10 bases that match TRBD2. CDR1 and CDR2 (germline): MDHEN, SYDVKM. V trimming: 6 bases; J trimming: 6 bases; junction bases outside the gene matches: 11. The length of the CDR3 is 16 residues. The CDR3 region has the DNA TGTGCCAGCAGCTCAGGAGGGACTAGCGTAGGAAACATTCAGTACTTC. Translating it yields CASSSGGTSVGNIQYF. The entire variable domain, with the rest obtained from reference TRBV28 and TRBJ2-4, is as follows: DVKVTQSSRYLVKRTGEKVFLECVQDMDHENMFWYRQDPGLGLRLIYFSYDVKMKEKGDIPEGYSVSREKKERFSLILESASTNQTSMYLCASSSGGTSVGNIQYFGAGTRLSVL.

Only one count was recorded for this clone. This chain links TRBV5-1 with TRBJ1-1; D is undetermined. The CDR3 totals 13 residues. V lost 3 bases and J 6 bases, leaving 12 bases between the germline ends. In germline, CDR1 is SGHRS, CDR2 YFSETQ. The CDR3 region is CASSSGGSPEAFF. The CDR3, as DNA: TGCGCCAGCAGCTCAGGAGGTTCCCCTGAAGCTTTCTTT.

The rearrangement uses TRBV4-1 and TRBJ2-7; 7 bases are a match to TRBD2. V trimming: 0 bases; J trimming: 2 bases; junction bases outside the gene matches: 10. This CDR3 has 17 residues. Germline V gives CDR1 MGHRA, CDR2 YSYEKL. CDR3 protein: CASSQETPKRGTYEQYF. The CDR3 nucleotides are TGCGCCAGCAGCCAAGAGACGCCCAAGCGGGGTACCTACGAGCAGTACTTC.

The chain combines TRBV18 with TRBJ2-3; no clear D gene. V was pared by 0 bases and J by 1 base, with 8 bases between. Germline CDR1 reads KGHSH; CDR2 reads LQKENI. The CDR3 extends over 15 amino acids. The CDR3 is CASSPPRERTDTQYF. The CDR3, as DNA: TGTGCCAGCTCACCACCCCGCGAGCGCACAGATACGCAGTATTTT.